Given below is one TCR beta chain in context. The antigen remains unidentified. Treatment in this sample: some 20 received Ad26.COV2.S at low or high dose, single or two shots; 5 received placebo; per-sample allocation not given. Repertoires come from day 63 after the first vaccine or placebo injection. Immunization relied on an Ad26 vector, which expressed Wuhan-strain SARS-CoV-2 spike. The germline gives CDR1 MDHEN, CDR2 SYDVKM. V was pared by 7 bases and J by 11 bases, with 17 bases between. This CDR3 comprises 12 residues. Generated by immunoSEQ multiplex PCR, the TCRdb table keeps only in-frame clones and is missing some. The table has about 460,000 clones, roughly nine tenths seen once. These data come from a study of Ad26.COV2.S vaccination and SARS-CoV-2 variants. Study-wide findings and caveats: Reported findings describe substantial breadth in spike-specific CD8+ and CD4+ T cell responses following vaccination. People who got the vaccine or the placebo had similar non-spike TCR breadth.

This receptor was identified in a person aged 18-65 years who received the Ad26.COV2.S COVID-19 vaccine or a placebo. Specimen: peripheral blood, collected in a trial of Ad26.COV2.S vaccine versus placebo. The chain recombines TRBV28 with TRBJ1-1, with TRBD1 as a possible D gene (5 bases). The CDR3 loop is CASTPGGESAFF. CDR3 nucleotides: TGTGCCAGCACCCCTGGGGGGGAGTCGGCTTTCTTT. Together with reference TRBV28 and TRBJ1-1, the CDR3 gives the full variable domain: DVKVTQSSRYLVKRTGEKVFLECVQDMDHENMFWYRQDPGLGLRLIYFSYDVKMKEKGDIPEGYSVSREKKERFSLILESASTNQTSMYLCASTPGGESAFFGQGTRLTVV.